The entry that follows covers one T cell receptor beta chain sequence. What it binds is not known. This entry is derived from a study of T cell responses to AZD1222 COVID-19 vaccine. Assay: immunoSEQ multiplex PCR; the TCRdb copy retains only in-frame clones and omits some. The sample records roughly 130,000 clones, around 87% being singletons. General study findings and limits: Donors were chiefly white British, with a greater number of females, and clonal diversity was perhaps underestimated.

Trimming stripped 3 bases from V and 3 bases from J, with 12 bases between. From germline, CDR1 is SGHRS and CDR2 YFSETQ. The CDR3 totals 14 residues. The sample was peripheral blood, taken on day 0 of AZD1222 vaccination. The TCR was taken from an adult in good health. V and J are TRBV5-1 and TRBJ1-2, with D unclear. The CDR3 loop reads CASSSTGNDYGYTF. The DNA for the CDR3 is TGCGCCAGCAGCTCCACGGGAAACGACTATGGCTACACCTTC.